This T cell receptor (beta chain) was profiled in a study of T cell responses to AZD1222 COVID-19 vaccine. Study information: Second-dose intervals near 4 or 12 weeks were combined. Study-level findings and limits: Nearly half of spike-specific TCRs reportedly go after variant regions that carry no mutations.

The repertoire was sequenced with immunoSEQ multiplex PCR; TCRdb's copy has only in-frame clones and lacks some. Among some 130,000 clones listed, around 87% were seen once. Trimming pared 3 bases from V and 0 bases from J, leaving 9 bases between. The germline CDR1 and CDR2 sequences are MNHEY and SVGAGI. The CDR3 is 14 residues long. Comments on this clone: Its antigen is currently unknown.

This receptor was obtained from an adult in good health. The input for sequencing was peripheral blood, taken on day 0 of AZD1222 vaccination. This rearrangement joins TRBV6-5 to TRBJ2-7; D perhaps matches TRBD1 (6 bases). The CDR3 loop reads CASSYVDSSYEQYF. Written as DNA, the CDR3 is TGTGCCAGCAGTTATGTGGACAGCTCCTACGAGCAGTACTTC.